Following are 2 T cell receptor beta chains from one sample sequenced in a study of Tregs in tolerant kidney transplant recipients. FACS sorting followed a roughly six-day coculture of CFSE-labeled recipient PBMCs with irradiated graft donor PBMCs. Produced via immunoSEQ multiplex PCR; TCRdb's table is partial and in-frame only. This repertoire shows about 15,000 clones, approximately 55% found once; its top ten account for less than 3.5%. These receptors lack a known antigen. Sample: CD4+ T cells from blood cultured with allogeneic cells, taken before the transplant. These receptors were obtained from a human patient who received a combined kidney and bone marrow transplant.

The CDR3 region is CASSFGGESFYGYTF. The CDR3 DNA reads TGTGCCAGCAGCTTTGGGGGGGAGAGCTTCTATGGCTACACCTTC. The chain has TRBV7-2 and TRBJ1-2; TRBD1 might be the D (5 bases). Trimming removed 3 bases from V and 4 bases from J, with 15 bases in between. CDR1 and CDR2 from the germline V gene are SGHTA and FQGNSA. The CDR3 has 15 residues.

This chain uses TRBV11-1 with TRBJ2-2; weak D call: TRBD1 (6 bases). This CDR3 contains 15 residues. V lost 5 bases and J 4 bases, leaving 14 bases between the germline ends. Germline V gene sequence: CDR1 SGHAT, CDR2 FQDESV (reference sequence). The CDR3 is CASSTRDTGTGELFF. The CDR3 nucleotides are TGTGCCAGCAGCACTAGGGACACGGGCACCGGGGAGCTGTTTTTT.